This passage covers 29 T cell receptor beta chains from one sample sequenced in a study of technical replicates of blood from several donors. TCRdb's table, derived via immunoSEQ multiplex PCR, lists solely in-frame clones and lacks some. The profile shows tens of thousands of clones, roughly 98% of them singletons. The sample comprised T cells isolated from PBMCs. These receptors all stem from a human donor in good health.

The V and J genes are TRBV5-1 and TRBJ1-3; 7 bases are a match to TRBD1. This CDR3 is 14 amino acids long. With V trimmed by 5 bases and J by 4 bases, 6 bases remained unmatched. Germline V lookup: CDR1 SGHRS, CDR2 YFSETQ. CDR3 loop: CASSYTGAGNTIYF. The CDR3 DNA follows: TGCGCCAGCAGTTACACAGGGGCCGGAAACACCATATATTTT.

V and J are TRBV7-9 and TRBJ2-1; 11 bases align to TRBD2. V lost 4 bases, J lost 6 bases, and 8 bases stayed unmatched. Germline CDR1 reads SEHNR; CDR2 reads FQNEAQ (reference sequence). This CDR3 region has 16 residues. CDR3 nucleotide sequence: TGTGCCAGCAGCTCCCCCCTTAGCGGGAGGGCCAATGAGCAGTTCTTC. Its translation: CASSSPLSGRANEQFF.

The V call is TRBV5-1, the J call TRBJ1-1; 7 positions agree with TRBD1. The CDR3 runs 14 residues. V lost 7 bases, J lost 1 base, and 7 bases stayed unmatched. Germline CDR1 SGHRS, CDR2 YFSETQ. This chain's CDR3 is CASSLGTANTEAFF. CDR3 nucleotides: TGCGCCAGCTCCTTAGGGACAGCGAACACTGAAGCTTTCTTT.

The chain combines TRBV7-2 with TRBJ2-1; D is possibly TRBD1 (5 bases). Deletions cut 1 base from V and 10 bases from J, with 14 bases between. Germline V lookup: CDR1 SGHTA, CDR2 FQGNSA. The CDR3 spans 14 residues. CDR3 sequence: CASSLDSGIREQFF. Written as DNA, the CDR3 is TGTGCCAGCAGCTTAGATTCAGGGATCAGGGAGCAGTTCTTC. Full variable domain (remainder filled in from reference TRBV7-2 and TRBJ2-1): GAGVSQSPSNKVTEKGKDVELRCDPISGHTALYWYRQSLGQGLEFLIYFQGNSAPDKSGLPSDRFSAERTGGSVSTLTIQRTQQEDSAVYLCASSLDSGIREQFFGPGTRLTVL.

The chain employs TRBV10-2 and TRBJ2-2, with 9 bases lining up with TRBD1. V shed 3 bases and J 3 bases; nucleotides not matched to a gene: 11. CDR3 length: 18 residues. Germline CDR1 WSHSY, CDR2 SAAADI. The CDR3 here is CASSESGQGILDTGELFF. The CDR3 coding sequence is TGCGCCAGCAGTGAATCGGGACAGGGTATCCTCGACACCGGGGAGCTGTTTTTT.

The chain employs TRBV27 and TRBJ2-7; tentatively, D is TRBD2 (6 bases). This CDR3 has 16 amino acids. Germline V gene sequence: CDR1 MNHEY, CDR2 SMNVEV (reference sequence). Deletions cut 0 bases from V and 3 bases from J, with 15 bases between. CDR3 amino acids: CASSLSGGGLLYEQYF. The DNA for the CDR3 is TGTGCCAGCAGTTTATCGGGGGGTGGACTACTCTACGAGCAGTACTTC.

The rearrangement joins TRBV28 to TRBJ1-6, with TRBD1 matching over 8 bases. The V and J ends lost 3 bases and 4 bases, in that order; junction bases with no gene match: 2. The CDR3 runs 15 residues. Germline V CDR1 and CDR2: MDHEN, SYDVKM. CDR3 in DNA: TGTGCCAGCAGTTTGGGGGACAGGTATAATTCACCCCTCCACTTT. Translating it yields CASSLGDRYNSPLHF.

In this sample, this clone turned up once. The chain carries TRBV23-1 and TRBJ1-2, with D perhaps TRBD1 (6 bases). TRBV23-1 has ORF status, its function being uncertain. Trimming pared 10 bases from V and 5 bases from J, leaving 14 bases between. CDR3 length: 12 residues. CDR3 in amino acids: CAIATGLYGYTF. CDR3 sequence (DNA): TGCGCCATCGCGACAGGCTTATATGGCTACACCTTC.

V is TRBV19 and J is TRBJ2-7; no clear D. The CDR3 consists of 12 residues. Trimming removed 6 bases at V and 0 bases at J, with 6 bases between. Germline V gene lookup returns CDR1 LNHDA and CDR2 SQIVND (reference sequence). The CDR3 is CASRPSSYEQYF. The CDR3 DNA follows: TGTGCCAGTAGGCCTAGCTCCTACGAGCAGTACTTC.

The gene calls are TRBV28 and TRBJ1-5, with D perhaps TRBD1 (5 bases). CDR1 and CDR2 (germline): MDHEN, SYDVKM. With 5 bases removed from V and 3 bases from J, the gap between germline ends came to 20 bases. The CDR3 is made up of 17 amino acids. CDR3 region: CASSPPGQGWANQPQHF. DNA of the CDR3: TGTGCCAGCAGTCCCCCCGGGCAGGGTTGGGCCAATCAGCCCCAGCATTTT.

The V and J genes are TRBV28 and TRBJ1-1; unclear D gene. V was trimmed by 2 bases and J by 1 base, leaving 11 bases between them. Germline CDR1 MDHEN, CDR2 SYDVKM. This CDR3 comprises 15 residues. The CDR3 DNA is TGTGCCAGCAGTTTAGCGGGCGAGGGGAACACTGAAGCTTTCTTT. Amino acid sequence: CASSLAGEGNTEAFF.

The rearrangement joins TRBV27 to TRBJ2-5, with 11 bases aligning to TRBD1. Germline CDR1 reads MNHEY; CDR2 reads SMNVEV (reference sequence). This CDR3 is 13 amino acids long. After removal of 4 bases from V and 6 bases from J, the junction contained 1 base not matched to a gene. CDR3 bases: TGTGCCAGCAGTTGGGACAGGGGGAAGACCCAGTACTTC. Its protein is CASSWDRGKTQYF.

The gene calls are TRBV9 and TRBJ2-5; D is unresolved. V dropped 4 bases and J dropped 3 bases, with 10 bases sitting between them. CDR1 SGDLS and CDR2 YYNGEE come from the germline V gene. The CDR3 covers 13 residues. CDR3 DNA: TGTGCCAGCAGCTCACTCGAAAAAGAGACCCAGTACTTC. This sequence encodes CASSSLEKETQYF.

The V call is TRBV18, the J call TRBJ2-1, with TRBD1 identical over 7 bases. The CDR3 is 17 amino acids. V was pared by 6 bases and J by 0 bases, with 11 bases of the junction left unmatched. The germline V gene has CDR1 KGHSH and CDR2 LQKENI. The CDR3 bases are TGTGCCAGCTCCCCAGAACAGGGGCCACGCTCCTACAATGAGCAGTTCTTC. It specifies CASSPEQGPRSYNEQFF.

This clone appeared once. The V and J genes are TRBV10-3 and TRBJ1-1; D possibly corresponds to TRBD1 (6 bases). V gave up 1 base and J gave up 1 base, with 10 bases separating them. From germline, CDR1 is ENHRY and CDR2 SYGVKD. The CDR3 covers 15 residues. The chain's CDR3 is CAISEWTVKNTEAFF. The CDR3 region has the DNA TGTGCCATCAGTGAGTGGACAGTGAAGAACACTGAAGCTTTCTTT.

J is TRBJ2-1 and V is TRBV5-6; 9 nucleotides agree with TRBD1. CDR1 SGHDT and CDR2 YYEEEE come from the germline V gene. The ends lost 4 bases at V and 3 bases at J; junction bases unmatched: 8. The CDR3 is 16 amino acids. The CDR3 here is CASSQTQGAVYNEQFF. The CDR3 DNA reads TGTGCCAGCAGCCAGACACAGGGGGCCGTCTACAATGAGCAGTTCTTC.

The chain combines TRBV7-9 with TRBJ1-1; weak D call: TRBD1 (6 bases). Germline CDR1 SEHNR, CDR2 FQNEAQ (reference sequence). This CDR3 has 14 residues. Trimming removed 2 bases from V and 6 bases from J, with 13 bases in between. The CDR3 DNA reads TGTGCCAGCAGCTTATCCAACAGGGTCCCTGAAGCTTTCTTT. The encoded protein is CASSLSNRVPEAFF.

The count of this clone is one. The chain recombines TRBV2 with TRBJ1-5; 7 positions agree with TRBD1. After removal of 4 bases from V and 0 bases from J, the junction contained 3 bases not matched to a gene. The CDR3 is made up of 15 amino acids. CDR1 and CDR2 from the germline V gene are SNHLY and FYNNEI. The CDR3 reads CASSGGQTSNQPQHF. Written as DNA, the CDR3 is TGTGCCAGCAGTGGGGGACAGACTAGCAATCAGCCCCAGCATTTT.

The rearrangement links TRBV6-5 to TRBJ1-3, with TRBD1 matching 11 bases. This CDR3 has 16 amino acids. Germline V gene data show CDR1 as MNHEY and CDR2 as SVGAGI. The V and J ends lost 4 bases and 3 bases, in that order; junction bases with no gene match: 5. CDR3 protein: CASSSWTGGFGNTIYF. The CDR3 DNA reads TGTGCCAGCAGTTCCTGGACAGGGGGCTTTGGAAACACCATATATTTT.

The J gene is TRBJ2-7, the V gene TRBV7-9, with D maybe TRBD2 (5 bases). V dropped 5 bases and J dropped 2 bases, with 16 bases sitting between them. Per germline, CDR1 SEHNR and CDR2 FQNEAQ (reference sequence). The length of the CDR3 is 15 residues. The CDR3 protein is CASSPVTGRAYEQYF. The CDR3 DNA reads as TGTGCCAGCAGCCCCGTCACGGGAAGGGCCTACGAGCAGTACTTC.

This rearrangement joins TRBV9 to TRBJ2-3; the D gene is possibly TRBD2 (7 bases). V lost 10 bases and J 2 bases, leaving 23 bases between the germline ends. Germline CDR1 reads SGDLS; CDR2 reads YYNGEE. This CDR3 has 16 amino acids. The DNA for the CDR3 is TGTGCCTCTGGCGGGGGCGCAGCCACAGCCACAGATACGCAGTATTTT. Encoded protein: CASGGGAATATDTQYF.

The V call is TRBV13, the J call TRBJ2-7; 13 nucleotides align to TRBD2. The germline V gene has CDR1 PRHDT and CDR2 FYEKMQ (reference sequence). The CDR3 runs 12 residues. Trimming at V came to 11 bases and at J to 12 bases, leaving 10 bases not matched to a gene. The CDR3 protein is CAGSGLAGVRYF. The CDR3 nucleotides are TGTGCCGGATCAGGACTAGCGGGAGTGCGGTACTTC.

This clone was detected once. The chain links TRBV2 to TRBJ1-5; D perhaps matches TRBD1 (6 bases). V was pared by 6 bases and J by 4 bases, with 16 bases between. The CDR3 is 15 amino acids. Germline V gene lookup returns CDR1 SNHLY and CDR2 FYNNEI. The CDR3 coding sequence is TGTGCCAGCAGGATACTCGGGACACCGAATCAGCCCCAGCATTTT. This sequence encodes CASRILGTPNQPQHF. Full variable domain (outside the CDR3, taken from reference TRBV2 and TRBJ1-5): EPEVTQTPSHQVTQMGQEVILRCVPISNHLYFYWYRQILGQKVEFLVSFYNNEISEKSEIFDDQFSVERPDGSNFTLKIRSTKLEDSAMYFCASRILGTPNQPQHFGDGTRLSIL.

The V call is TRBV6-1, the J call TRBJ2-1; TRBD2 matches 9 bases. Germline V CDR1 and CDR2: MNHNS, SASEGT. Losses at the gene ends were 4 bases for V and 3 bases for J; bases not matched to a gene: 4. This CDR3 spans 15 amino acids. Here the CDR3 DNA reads TGTGCCAGCAGTGGCGGGACTAGCATCTACAATGAGCAGTTCTTC. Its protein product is CASSGGTSIYNEQFF.

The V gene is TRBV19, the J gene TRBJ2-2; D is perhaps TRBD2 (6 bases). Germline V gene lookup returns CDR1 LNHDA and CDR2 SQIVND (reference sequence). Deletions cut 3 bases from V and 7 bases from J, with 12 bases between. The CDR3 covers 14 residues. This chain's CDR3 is CASSIPRLDGELFF. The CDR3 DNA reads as TGTGCCAGTAGTATCCCTAGACTAGACGGGGAGCTGTTTTTT.

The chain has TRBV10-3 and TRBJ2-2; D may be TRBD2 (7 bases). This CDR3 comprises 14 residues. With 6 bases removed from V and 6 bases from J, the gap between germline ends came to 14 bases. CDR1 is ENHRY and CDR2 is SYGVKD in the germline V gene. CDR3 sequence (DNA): TGTGCCATCAGCGCAAGGGGGGGGCCCGGGGAGCTGTTTTTT. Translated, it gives CAISARGGPGELFF.

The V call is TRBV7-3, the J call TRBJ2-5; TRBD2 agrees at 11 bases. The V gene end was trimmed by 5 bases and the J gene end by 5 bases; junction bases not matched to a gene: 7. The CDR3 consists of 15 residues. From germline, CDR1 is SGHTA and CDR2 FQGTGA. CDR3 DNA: TGTGCCAGCAGCATAGCGGGGGGGCCCGGGGAGACCCAGTACTTC. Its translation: CASSIAGGPGETQYF.

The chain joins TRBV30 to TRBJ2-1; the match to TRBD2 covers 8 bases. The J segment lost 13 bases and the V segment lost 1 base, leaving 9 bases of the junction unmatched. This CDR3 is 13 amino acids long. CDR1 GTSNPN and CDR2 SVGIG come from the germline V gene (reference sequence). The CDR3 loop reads CAWSGGISGDQFF. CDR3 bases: TGTGCCTGGAGTGGGGGGATTAGCGGGGACCAGTTCTTC. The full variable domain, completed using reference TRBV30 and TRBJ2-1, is SQTIHQWPATLVQPVGSPLSLECTVEGTSNPNLYWYRQAAGRGLQLLFYSVGIGQISSEVPQNLSASRPQDRQFILSSKKLLLSDSGFYLCAWSGGISGDQFFGPGTRLTVL.

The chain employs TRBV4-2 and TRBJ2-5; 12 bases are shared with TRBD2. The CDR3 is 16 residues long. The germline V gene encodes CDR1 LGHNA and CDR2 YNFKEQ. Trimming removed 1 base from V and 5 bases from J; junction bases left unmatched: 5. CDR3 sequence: CASSQGLAGVSETQYF. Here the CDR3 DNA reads TGTGCCAGCAGCCAAGGACTAGCGGGAGTCTCGGAGACCCAGTACTTC.